This passage covers 24 T cell receptor beta chains from one sample sequenced in a study of response to subunit inactivated influenza vaccine. TCRdb re-analysed the RT-PCR reads in MiXCR, keeping a single row per CDR3 protein. The repertoire holds approximately 500,000 distinct CDR3 sequences, with 13% as singletons. Source: PBMCs from blood, taken 35 to 45 days after vaccination. The receptor source for this set is a man aged 50 to 60 who received an inactivated influenza vaccine.

This clonotype has a single count. The chain carries TRBV27 and TRBJ1-5; D may be TRBD1 (5 bases). The CDR3 sequence is 19 residues long. Trimming removed 5 bases at V and 0 bases at J, with 23 bases between. CDR1 is MNHEY, CDR2 SMNVEV, per germline (reference sequence). CDR3 nucleotide sequence: TGTGCCAGCAGTCGAATTAGTCTCCCCTCAGGGAATAGCAATCAGCCCCAGCATTTT. Protein product: CASSRISLPSGNSNQPQHF.

This chain joins TRBV5-1 and TRBJ2-7, with D tentatively TRBD1 (5 bases). The CDR3 is 14 amino acids. The germline CDR1 and CDR2 sequences are SGHRS and YFSETQ. V was pared by 0 bases and J by 6 bases, with 13 bases between. CDR3 residues: CASSLGQGMTEQYF. CDR3 coding DNA: TGCGCCAGCAGCTTGGGGCAGGGAATGACCGAGCAGTACTTC.

This chain connects TRBV5-1 to TRBJ1-1; D possibly corresponds to TRBD1 (5 bases). The CDR3 has 13 amino acids. V lost 0 bases, J lost 6 bases, and 9 bases lay in between. CDR1 and CDR2 from the germline V gene are SGHRS and YFSETQ. CDR3 residues: CASSLGAGAEAFF. The CDR3 DNA reads as TGCGCCAGCAGCTTGGGGGCGGGGGCTGAAGCTTTCTTT.

In its sample, this clonotype was seen many times. The V gene is TRBV12-5, the J gene TRBJ2-7; D unresolved. CDR1 LGHNT and CDR2 FRNRAP come from the germline V gene. Trimming removed 7 bases from V and 0 bases from J, with 13 bases in between. The CDR3 runs to 14 residues. DNA for the CDR3: TGTGCTAGTGACCAACAGCGAAGCTCCTACGAGCAGTACTTC. It translates to CASDQQRSSYEQYF.

This clonotype was picked up many times. The chain couples TRBV20-1 to TRBJ1-6; possible D gene TRBD1, 5 bases. V was shortened by 5 bases and J by 10 bases, with 12 bases between the two germline ends. The length of the CDR3 is 12 residues. CDR1 is DFQATT and CDR2 is SNEGSKA in the germline V gene (reference sequence). The CDR3: CSAGTPNSPLHF. The CDR3 DNA sequence: TGCAGTGCTGGGACGCCCAACTCACCCCTCCACTTT.

This clonotype has a count of ten or more. V and J are TRBV7-2 and TRBJ2-3; D not certain. V dropped 6 bases and J dropped 0 bases, with 7 bases sitting between them. Germline V gene sequence: CDR1 SGHTA, CDR2 FQGNSA. CDR3 length equals 13 residues. The CDR3 nucleotides read TGTGCCAGCAGACAGACTAGCACAGATACGCAGTATTTT. Protein product: CASRQTSTDTQYF. Combining the CDR3 with reference TRBV7-2 and TRBJ2-3 gives the whole variable domain GAGVSQSPSNKVTEKGKDVELRCDPISGHTALYWYRQSLGQGLEFLIYFQGNSAPDKSGLPSDRFSAERTGGSVSTLTIQRTQQEDSAVYLCASRQTSTDTQYFGPGTRLTVL.

This clonotype appeared a few times. The chain carries TRBV10-3 and TRBJ2-3, with D possibly matching TRBD2 (6 bases). V dropped 6 bases and J dropped 7 bases, with 11 bases sitting between them. Looked up from germline, CDR1 is ENHRY and CDR2 is SYGVKD. This CDR3 contains 12 residues. CDR3 in DNA: TGTGCCATCAGGACTAGAACACATACGCAGTATTTT. It is translated as CAIRTRTHTQYF.

This clonotype was counted a few times. This chain links TRBV20-1 with TRBJ2-1, with 9 bases lining up with TRBD1. The germline V gene has CDR1 DFQATT and CDR2 SNEGSKA (reference sequence). The CDR3 is 14 residues long. The J segment lost 6 bases and the V segment lost 6 bases, leaving 9 bases of the junction unmatched. This CDR3 is CSATGQGRFNEQFF. CDR3 nucleotide sequence: TGCAGTGCCACAGGACAGGGGAGGTTCAATGAGCAGTTCTTC.

The V and J genes are TRBV3-1 and TRBJ2-1; D is perhaps TRBD2 (6 bases). Germline values: CDR1 LGHDT, CDR2 YNNKEL (reference sequence). The CDR3 sequence is 13 residues long. V gave up 0 bases and J gave up 12 bases, with 12 bases separating them. CDR3 nucleotide sequence: TGTGCCAGCAGCCAAGATACCCTTAGCGGGCAGTTCTTC. This sequence encodes CASSQDTLSGQFF.

This clonotype was counted ten times or more. The chain uses TRBV2 and TRBJ2-1; no reliable D call. In germline, CDR1 is SNHLY, CDR2 FYNNEI. V shed 5 bases and J shed 0 bases, with 11 bases lying between them. This CDR3 contains 15 residues. The CDR3 sequence is CASSWTSSSYNEQFF. CDR3 DNA: TGTGCCAGCAGTTGGACCAGCTCCTCCTACAATGAGCAGTTCTTC. The whole variable domain, remainder taken from reference TRBV2 and TRBJ2-1, is EPEVTQTPSHQVTQMGQEVILRCVPISNHLYFYWYRQILGQKVEFLVSFYNNEISEKSEIFDDQFSVERPDGSNFTLKIRSTKLEDSAMYFCASSWTSSSYNEQFFGPGTRLTVL.

This clonotype was recorded once. V and J are TRBV11-3 and TRBJ2-5; 8 bases align to TRBD2. This CDR3 has 15 amino acids. The V and J ends lost 1 base and 5 bases, in that order; junction bases with no gene match: 6. The germline V gene encodes CDR1 SGHNT and CDR2 YENEEA. The CDR3, as DNA: TGTGCCAGCAGCTTAGCGGGGGGGGGTCAGGAGACCCAGTACTTC. Protein: CASSLAGGGQETQYF.

Many counts were recorded for this clonotype. The gene calls are TRBV29-1 and TRBJ2-3; no clear D. The CDR3 covers 12 residues. Germline-derived CDR1 and CDR2 are SQVTM and ANQGSEA. The V and J ends lost 6 bases and 4 bases respectively, with 11 bases between them. As DNA, the CDR3 is TGCAGCGTAGGAGAAAGCCCAGATACGCAGTATTTT. Translating it yields CSVGESPDTQYF.

V and J are TRBV15 and TRBJ1-2, with 9 bases lining up with TRBD1. From germline, CDR1 is LNHNV and CDR2 YYDKDF (reference sequence). The V and J ends lost 3 bases and 6 bases, in that order; junction bases with no gene match: 8. The CDR3 is 15 amino acids. CDR3 region: CATSRTDRGTDGYTF. The CDR3 DNA is TGTGCCACCAGCAGGACGGACAGGGGAACCGATGGCTACACCTTC.

The chain has TRBV9 and TRBJ2-7; a weak D match, TRBD1 (6 bases). The V gene's germline CDR1 is SGDLS and CDR2 YYNGEE. Trimming removed 0 bases at V and 5 bases at J, with 12 bases between. CDR3 size: 14 residues. CDR3 sequence: CASSVAGRGDEQYF. DNA of the CDR3: TGTGCCAGCAGCGTAGCCGGCAGGGGCGACGAGCAGTACTTC.

This clonotype appeared a few times. The V and J genes are TRBV18 and TRBJ2-6; TRBD1 matches at 7 bases. This CDR3 has 18 amino acids. From germline, CDR1 is KGHSH and CDR2 LQKENI. V dropped 3 bases and J dropped 0; count of bases not matched to a gene: 8. The DNA of the CDR3 is TGTGCCAGCTCACCTCAGGGACAGTTCATCTCTGGGGCCAACGTCCTGACTTTC. It translates to CASSPQGQFISGANVLTF.

The J gene is TRBJ2-1, the V gene TRBV20-1; 8 nucleotides line up with TRBD2. This CDR3 contains 14 residues. After removal of 3 bases from V and 3 bases from J, the junction contained 4 bases not matched to a gene. CDR1 and CDR2 from the germline V gene are DFQATT and SNEGSKA (reference sequence). The CDR3 DNA sequence: TGCAGTGCTAGCAGTACTAGCGGCTACAATGAGCAGTTCTTC. It codes for CSASSTSGYNEQFF.

In its sample, this clonotype was seen a few times. The rearrangement uses TRBV2 and TRBJ2-5; 7 bases line up with TRBD1. The V gene end was trimmed by 5 bases and the J gene end by 6 bases; junction bases not matched to a gene: 6. The germline CDR1 and CDR2 sequences are SNHLY and FYNNEI. This CDR3 is 13 amino acids long. The CDR3 spells CASSLQTGKTQYF. The DNA for the CDR3 is TGTGCCAGCAGTCTACAGACAGGGAAGACCCAGTACTTC.

There are a few counts of this clonotype. J is TRBJ1-5 and V is TRBV27, with TRBD1 as a possible D gene (5 bases). V was pared by 5 bases and J by 6 bases, with 20 bases between. In germline, CDR1 is MNHEY, CDR2 SMNVEV (reference sequence). The length of the CDR3 is 16 residues. The CDR3: CASSPRGPGRGQPQHF. For the CDR3, the DNA is TGTGCCAGCAGTCCCCGGGGCCCTGGACGGGGTCAGCCCCAGCATTTT.

V gene TRBV29-1 combines with J gene TRBJ2-2, with 9 bases lining up with TRBD2. From germline, CDR1 is SQVTM and CDR2 ANQGSEA. This CDR3 contains 14 residues. V lost 5 bases, J lost 2 bases, and 3 bases stayed unmatched. The CDR3 sequence: CSVRGGVNTGELFF. As DNA, the CDR3 is TGCAGCGTTCGCGGGGGGGTTAACACCGGGGAGCTGTTTTTT.

The J gene is TRBJ1-4, the V gene TRBV28; 8 nucleotides line up with TRBD1. V lost 4 bases, J lost 11 bases, and 12 bases stayed unmatched. There are 15 residues in the CDR3. The germline CDR1 and CDR2 sequences are MDHEN and SYDVKM. The CDR3, as DNA: TGTGCCAGCAGTTACTTCAGGGGGCGAAGAGAGAAACTGTTTTTT. Its translation: CASSYFRGRREKLFF.

This clonotype was observed at least ten times. The CDR3 DNA reads as TGTGCCAGCAGCTTGCGGTGGGGGATGGACACCGGGGAGCTGTTTTTT. Translating it yields CASSLRWGMDTGELFF. The rearrangement uses TRBV7-2 and TRBJ2-2, with D perhaps being TRBD1 or TRBD2 (5 bases each). Trimming shortened V by 3 bases and J by 3 bases, and 14 bases separated the two germline ends. The CDR3 consists of 16 residues. Germline CDR1 reads SGHTA; CDR2 reads FQGNSA.

Ten or more counts support this clonotype. V and J are TRBV28 and TRBJ2-7; 8 bases are a match to TRBD1. Germline-derived CDR1 and CDR2 are MDHEN and SYDVKM. The CDR3 is 14 residues long. V dropped 6 bases and J dropped 3; count of bases not matched to a gene: 7. In DNA form, the CDR3 reads TGTGCCAGCAGCCCGACAGGGGTACTCTACGAGCAGTACTTC. This translates into CASSPTGVLYEQYF.

This clonotype turned up a few times. This chain links TRBV12-3 or TRBV12-4 with TRBJ1-1; D unclear. V lost 6 bases to trimming and J lost 3 bases, with 11 bases between them. The CDR3 is made up of 13 amino acids. CDR3 region: CASSLAEYTEAFF. CDR3 DNA sequence: TGTGCCAGCAGCCTAGCGGAGTACACTGAAGCTTTCTTT.

The chain joins TRBV5-1 to TRBJ2-5, with 7 positions matching TRBD2. CDR3 length equals 14 residues. V shed 4 bases, J shed 4 bases, and the junction held 7 bases outside the gene matches. Germline assignment: CDR1 SGHRS and CDR2 YFSETQ. The CDR3 DNA is TGCGCCAGCAGCCCCAGGTGGGGGGGAGAGACCCAGTACTTC. It yields the protein CASSPRWGGETQYF.